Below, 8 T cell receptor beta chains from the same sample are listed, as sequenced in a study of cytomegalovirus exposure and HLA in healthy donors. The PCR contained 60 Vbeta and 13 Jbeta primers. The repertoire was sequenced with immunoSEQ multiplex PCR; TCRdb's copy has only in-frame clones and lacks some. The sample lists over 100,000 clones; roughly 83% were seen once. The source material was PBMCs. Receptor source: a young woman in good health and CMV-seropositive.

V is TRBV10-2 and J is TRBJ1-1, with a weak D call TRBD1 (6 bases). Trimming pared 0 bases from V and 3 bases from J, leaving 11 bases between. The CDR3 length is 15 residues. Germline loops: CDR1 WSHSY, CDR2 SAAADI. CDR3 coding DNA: TGCGCCAGCAGTGAGTCCCCCTACAGGGACACTGAAGCTTTCTTT. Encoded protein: CASSESPYRDTEAFF.

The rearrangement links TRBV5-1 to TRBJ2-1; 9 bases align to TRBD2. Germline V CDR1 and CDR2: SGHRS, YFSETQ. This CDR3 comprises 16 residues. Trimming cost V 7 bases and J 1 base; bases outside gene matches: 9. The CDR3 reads CASGSRTSGSYNEQFF. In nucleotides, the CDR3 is TGCGCCAGCGGCTCAAGAACTAGCGGGTCCTACAATGAGCAGTTCTTC. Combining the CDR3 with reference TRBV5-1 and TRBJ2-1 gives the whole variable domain KAGVTQTPRYLIKTRGQQVTLSCSPISGHRSVSWYQQTPGQGLQFLFEYFSETQRNKGNFPGRFSGRQFSNSRSEMNVSTLELGDSALYLCASGSRTSGSYNEQFFGPGTRLTVL.

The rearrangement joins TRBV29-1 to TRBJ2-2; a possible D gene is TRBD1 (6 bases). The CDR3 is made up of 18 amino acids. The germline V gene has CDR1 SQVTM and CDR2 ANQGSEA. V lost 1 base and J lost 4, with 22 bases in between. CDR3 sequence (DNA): TGCAGCGTTGAAGGCCGCACCTGGACAGCTTTACGCACCGGGGAGCTGTTTTTT. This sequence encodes CSVEGRTWTALRTGELFF.

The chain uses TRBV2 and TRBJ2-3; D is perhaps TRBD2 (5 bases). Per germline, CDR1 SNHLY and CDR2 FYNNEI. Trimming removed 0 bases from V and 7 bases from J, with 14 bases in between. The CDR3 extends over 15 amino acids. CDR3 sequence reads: CASSEAEGSAYTQYF. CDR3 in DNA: TGTGCCAGCAGTGAAGCTGAGGGTTCCGCGTATACGCAGTATTTT. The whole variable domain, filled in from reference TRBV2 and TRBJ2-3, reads EPEVTQTPSHQVTQMGQEVILRCVPISNHLYFYWYRQILGQKVEFLVSFYNNEISEKSEIFDDQFSVERPDGSNFTLKIRSTKLEDSAMYFCASSEAEGSAYTQYFGPGTRLTVL.

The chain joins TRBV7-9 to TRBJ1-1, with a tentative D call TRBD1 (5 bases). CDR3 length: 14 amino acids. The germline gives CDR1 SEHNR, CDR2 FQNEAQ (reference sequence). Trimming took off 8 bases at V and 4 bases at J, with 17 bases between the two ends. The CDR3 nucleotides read TGTGCCAGCTCTGGGGTAAGGGGTATCACTGAAGCTTTCTTT. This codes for CASSGVRGITEAFF.

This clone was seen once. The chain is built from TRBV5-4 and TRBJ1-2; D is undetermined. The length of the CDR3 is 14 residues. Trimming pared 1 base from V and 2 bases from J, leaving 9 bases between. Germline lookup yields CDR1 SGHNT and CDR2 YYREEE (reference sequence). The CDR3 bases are TGTGCCAGCAGCTTGCGGGGATACAACTATGGCTACACCTTC. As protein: CASSLRGYNYGYTF.

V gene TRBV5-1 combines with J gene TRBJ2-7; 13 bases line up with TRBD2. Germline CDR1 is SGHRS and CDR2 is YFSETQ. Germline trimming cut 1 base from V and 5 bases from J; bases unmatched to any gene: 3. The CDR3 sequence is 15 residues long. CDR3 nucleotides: TGCGCCAGCAGCTTGTTAGGACTAGCGGGAGACGAGCAGTACTTC. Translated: CASSLLGLAGDEQYF.

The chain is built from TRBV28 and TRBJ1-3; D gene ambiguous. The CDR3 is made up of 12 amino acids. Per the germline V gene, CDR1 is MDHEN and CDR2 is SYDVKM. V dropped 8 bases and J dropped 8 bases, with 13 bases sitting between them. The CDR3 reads CASSLSGDTIYF. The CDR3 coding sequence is TGTGCCAGCTCACTCTCCGGGGACACCATATATTTT.